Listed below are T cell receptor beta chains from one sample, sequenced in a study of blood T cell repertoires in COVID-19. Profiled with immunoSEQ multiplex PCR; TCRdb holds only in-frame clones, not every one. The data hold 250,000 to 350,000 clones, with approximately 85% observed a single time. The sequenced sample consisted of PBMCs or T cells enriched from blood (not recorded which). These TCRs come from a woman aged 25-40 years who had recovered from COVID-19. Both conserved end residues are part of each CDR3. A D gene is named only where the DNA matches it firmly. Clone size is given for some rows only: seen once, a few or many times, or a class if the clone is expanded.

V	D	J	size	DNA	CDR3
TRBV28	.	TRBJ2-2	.	TGTGCCAGCCGGACAGTCACCGGGGAGCTGTTTTTT	CASRTVTGELFF
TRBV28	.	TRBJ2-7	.	TGTGCCAGCACCCCAGGAAGTTGGAGGGCCTACGAGCAGTACTTC	CASTPGSWRAYEQYF
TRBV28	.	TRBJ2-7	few	TGTGCCAGCAGTTGGTCCCCAGGGGCCCCCTCCTACGAGCAGTACTTC	CASSWSPGAPSYEQYF
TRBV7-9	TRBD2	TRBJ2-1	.	TGTGCCAGCAGCCATGCTGCTAGCGGGAGCTCCGACAATGAGCAGTTCTTC	CASSHAASGSSDNEQFF
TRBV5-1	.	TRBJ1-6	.	TGCGCCAGCAGCCCCCTGGGGTTCAACAGGGAGTACTCCTATAATTCACCCCTCCACTTT	CASSPLGFNREYSYNSPLHF
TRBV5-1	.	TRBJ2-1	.	TGCGCCAGCAGCTTTATCAGGGGCTCCTACAATGAGCAGTTCTTC	CASSFIRGSYNEQFF
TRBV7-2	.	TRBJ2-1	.	TGTGCCAGCAGCTTAACGAGGGACTTATACAATGAGCAGTTCTTC	CASSLTRDLYNEQFF
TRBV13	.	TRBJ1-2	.	TGTGCCAGCAGCTTAGGCGGGGAGGGGGACTATGGCTACACCTTC	CASSLGGEGDYGYTF
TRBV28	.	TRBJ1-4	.	TGTGCCAGCAGTCCCCACAGCGGGGCTAATGAAAAACTGTTTTTT	CASSPHSGANEKLFF
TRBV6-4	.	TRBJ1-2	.	TGTGCCAGCAGTGTATCCTCCGCTAGCTATGGCTACACCTTC	CASSVSSASYGYTF
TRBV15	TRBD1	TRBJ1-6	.	TGTGCCACCAGCAGCCCAGAGGGGGCTATTGGTTCACCCCTCCACTTT	CATSSPEGAIGSPLHF
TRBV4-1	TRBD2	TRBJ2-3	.	TGCGCCAGCAGCCAAGCGCCAGCGGGAATTGGCACAGATACGCAGTATTTT	CASSQAPAGIGTDTQYF
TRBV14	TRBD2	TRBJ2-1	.	TGTGCCAGCAGCCAAGTTAGCGGGAGCCAGGGTGAGCAGTTCTTC	CASSQVSGSQGEQFF
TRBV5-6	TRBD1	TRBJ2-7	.	TGTGCCAGCAGCTCCATTCTACAGGGGTACGAGCAGTACTTC	CASSSILQGYEQYF
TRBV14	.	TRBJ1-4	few	TGTGCCAGCAGCAGGGGCTATAATGAAAAACTGTTTTTT	CASSRGYNEKLFF
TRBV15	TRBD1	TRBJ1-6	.	TGTGCCACCAGCAGCGACAGGGACTCCTATAATTCACCCCTCCACTTT	CATSSDRDSYNSPLHF
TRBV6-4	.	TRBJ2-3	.	TGTGCCAGCAGTCTAGTGATCACAGATACGCAGTATTTT	CASSLVITDTQYF
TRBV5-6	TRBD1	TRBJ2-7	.	TGTGCCAGCAGCTTGGTTACAGGGGTTGTCGACGAGCAGTACTTC	CASSLVTGVVDEQYF
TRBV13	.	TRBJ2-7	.	TGTGCCAGCAGCCCCCCGTGGACAGCCTCGGGCGAGCAGTACTTC	CASSPPWTASGEQYF
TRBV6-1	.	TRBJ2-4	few	TGTGCCAGCAGTGAACGGTTGACGGCTAGCGACAAAAACATTCAGTACTTC	CASSERLTASDKNIQYF
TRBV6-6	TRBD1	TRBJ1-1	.	TGTGCCGGTGCCGGACAGGGGAACACTGAAGCTTTCTTT	CAGAGQGNTEAFF
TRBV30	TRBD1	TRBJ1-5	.	TGTGCCTGGGGACCCTCACCTACGCGGGACAGGGAAGGCAATCAGCCCCAGCATTTT	CAWGPSPTRDREGNQPQHF
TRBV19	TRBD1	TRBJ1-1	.	TGTGCCAGTAGTAACGTGGACAGGGCCTATCGGAACACTGAAGCTTTCTTT	CASSNVDRAYRNTEAFF
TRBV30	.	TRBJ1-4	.	TGTGCCTGGAGTGGCGAGGGTGTTGAAAAACTGTTTTTT	CAWSGEGVEKLFF
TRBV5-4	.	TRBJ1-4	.	TGTGCCAGCAGCTTTAGTCACAGGGACGAAAAACTGTTTTTT	CASSFSHRDEKLFF
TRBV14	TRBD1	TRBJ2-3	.	TGTGCCAGCAGCCCGTGGGGACAGGGATACACAGATACGCAGTATTTT	CASSPWGQGYTDTQYF
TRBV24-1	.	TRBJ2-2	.	TGTGCCGCAGGACAGAACACCGGGGAGCTGTTTTTT	CAAGQNTGELFF
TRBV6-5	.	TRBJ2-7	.	TGTGCCAGCACCCTCCCGGGCTCCTACGAGCAGTACTTC	CASTLPGSYEQYF
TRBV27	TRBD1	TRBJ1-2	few	TGTGCCAGCACTTTGCCGGGACAGGGCTATGGCTACACCTTC	CASTLPGQGYGYTF
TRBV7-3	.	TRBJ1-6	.	TGTGCCAGCAGCTCGGACGGAGGCTATAATTCACCCCTCCACTTT	CASSSDGGYNSPLHF
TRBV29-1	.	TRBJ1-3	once	TGCAGCGTTGATTTCGGCCAGGGGCCGGGAAACACCATATATTTT	CSVDFGQGPGNTIYF
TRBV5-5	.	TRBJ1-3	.	TGTGCCAGCAGCTCCCTGCGGGGGGGCTCATCTGGAAACACCATATATTTT	CASSSLRGGSSGNTIYF
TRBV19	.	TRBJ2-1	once	TGTGCCAGTAGTATCTCCCTAAACCCGTACAATGAGCAGTTCTTC	CASSISLNPYNEQFF
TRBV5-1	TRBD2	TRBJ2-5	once	TGCGCCAGCAAACTAGCGGTCCAAGAGACCCAGTACTTC	CASKLAVQETQYF
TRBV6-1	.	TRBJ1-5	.	TGTGCCAGCAGTGAACGGGAGGCGCAGCCCCAGCATTTT	CASSEREAQPQHF
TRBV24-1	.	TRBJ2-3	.	TGTGCCACCAGTGACCAGGAGGTGTCAGGAGGAATAGATACGCAGTATTTT	CATSDQEVSGGIDTQYF
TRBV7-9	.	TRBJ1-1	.	TGTGCCAGCACTAGTCAGAACACTGAAGCTTTCTTT	CASTSQNTEAFF
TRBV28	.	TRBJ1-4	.	TGTGCCAGCAGTTTATGGGAGAAACTGTTTTTT	CASSLWEKLFF
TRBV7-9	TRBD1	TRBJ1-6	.	TGTGCCAGCAGCCATCGAGATCGTACACAGGGGCCAAATTCACCCCTCCACTTT	CASSHRDRTQGPNSPLHF
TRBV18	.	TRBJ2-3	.	TGTGCCAGCTCACCACCCCAGAAATCAAGCACAGATACGCAGTATTTT	CASSPPQKSSTDTQYF
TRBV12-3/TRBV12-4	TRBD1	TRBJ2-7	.	TGTGCCAGCACCGACAGGGGTCTCGAGCAGTACTTC	CASTDRGLEQYF
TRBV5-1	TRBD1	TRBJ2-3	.	TGCGCCAGCAGCCGAGGACAGGGATCCACAGATACGCAGTATTTT	CASSRGQGSTDTQYF
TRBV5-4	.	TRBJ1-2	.	TGTGCCAGCAGCCCAGAGGCGCAGTTCGGCTACACCTTC	CASSPEAQFGYTF
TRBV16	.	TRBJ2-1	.	TGTGCCAGCAGCCAATTCGGTAGTAATGAGCAATTCTTC	CASSQFGSNEQFF
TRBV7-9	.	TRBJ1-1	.	TGTGCCAGCAGCCCAGGGATCCCAGCTTTCTTT	CASSPGIPAFF